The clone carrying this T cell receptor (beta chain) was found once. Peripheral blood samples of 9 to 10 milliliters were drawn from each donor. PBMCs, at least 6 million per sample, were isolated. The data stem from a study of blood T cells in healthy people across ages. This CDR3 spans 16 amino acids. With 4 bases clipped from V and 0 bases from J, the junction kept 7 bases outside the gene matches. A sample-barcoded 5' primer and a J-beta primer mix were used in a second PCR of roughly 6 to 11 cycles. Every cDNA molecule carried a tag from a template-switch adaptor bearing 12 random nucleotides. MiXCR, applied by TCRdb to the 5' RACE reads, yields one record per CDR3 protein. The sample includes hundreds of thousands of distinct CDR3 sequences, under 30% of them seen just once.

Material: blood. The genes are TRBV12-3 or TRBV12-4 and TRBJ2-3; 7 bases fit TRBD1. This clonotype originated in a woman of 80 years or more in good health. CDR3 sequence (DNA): TGTGCCAGCAGTTCATGGGGACAGTCTAGCACAGATACGCAGTATTTT. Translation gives CASSSWGQSSTDTQYF.